The 6 T cell receptor beta chains reported below all come from one sample, sequenced in a study of blood T cell repertoires in COVID-19. The table came from immunoSEQ multiplex PCR; TCRdb's copy has only in-frame clones and leaves some out. The table has fewer than 80,000 clones, 85% to 90% seen once. The sequenced material came from peripheral blood. The source of these receptors is a human donor in a cohort sampled during active COVID-19.

The chain combines TRBV7-8 with TRBJ2-3; 12 bases agree with TRBD1. CDR1 and CDR2 (germline): SGHVS, FQNEAQ. The CDR3 runs 22 residues. The trim removed 2 bases at V and 2 bases at J, leaving 20 bases unmatched. This chain's CDR3 is CASSLLGQGAYTERPNTDTQYF. The CDR3 nucleotides read TGTGCCAGCAGCTTACTGGGACAGGGGGCCTATACGGAAAGGCCAAACACAGATACGCAGTATTTT.

The genes are TRBV29-1 and TRBJ2-6; 8 bases agree with TRBD2. The germline V gene has CDR1 SQVTM and CDR2 ANQGSEA. The length of the CDR3 is 17 residues. V dropped 7 bases and J dropped 0; count of bases not matched to a gene: 11. CDR3 protein: CSAGGSAGHSGANVLTF. In nucleotides, the CDR3 is TGCAGCGCGGGGGGGTCGGCAGGGCACTCTGGGGCCAACGTCCTGACTTTC.

This clone was observed a single time. The gene calls are TRBV13 and TRBJ2-7; no clear D gene. The CDR3 spans 13 residues. Germline assignment: CDR1 PRHDT and CDR2 FYEKMQ (reference sequence). Trimming cost V 2 bases and J 6 bases, with 11 bases left between them. The CDR3 DNA sequence: TGTGCCAGCAGCTTACATCCGATCGGCGAGCAGTACTTC. Protein sequence: CASSLHPIGEQYF.

The sample holds one count of this clone. This chain joins TRBV5-5 and TRBJ2-5; the D gene is possibly TRBD1 (6 bases). The V end lost 2 bases, the J end lost 2 bases, and 10 bases lay between the germline ends. The CDR3 runs 14 residues. Germline CDR1 SGHKS, CDR2 YYEKEE (reference sequence). CDR3 sequence: CASSLLRGQETQYF. The CDR3 region has the DNA TGTGCCAGCAGCTTACTCAGGGGTCAAGAGACCCAGTACTTC.

The chain recombines TRBV6-6 with TRBJ1-1; 7 bases match TRBD1. The CDR3 runs to 13 residues. V lost 6 bases, J lost 2 bases, and 3 bases stayed unmatched. From germline, CDR1 is MNHNY and CDR2 SVGAGI (reference sequence). The CDR3 sequence is CASSRDRNTEAFF. The CDR3 DNA reads as TGTGCCAGCAGCCGGGACAGAAACACTGAAGCTTTCTTT.

The chain combines TRBV28 with TRBJ1-6; D ambiguous. This CDR3 is 20 amino acids long. The V gene's germline CDR1 is MDHEN and CDR2 SYDVKM. The V and J ends lost 2 bases and 0 bases respectively, with 20 bases between them. CDR3 DNA sequence: TGTGCCAGCAGTTTAGTAACCTCCGATTTTCCGAGCTCCTATAATTCACCCCTCCACTTT. This translates into CASSLVTSDFPSSYNSPLHF.